The source of this T cell receptor beta chain is a study of metastatic and nonmetastatic thyroid tumors. This clone occurred many times. All patients were untreated before thyroid surgery. MiXCR re-clonotyped the PCR reads for TCRdb. The data hold more than 90,000 clones, with about 13% observed a single time. Sequencing was carried out using blood. The TCR comes from a female donor with papillary thyroid cancer or a benign thyroid nodule (not recorded which). Some clones in this sample may be carry-over from other donors' samples.

The CDR3 DNA follows: TGTGCCAGCAGCCCGATCCCCGGACAGGGTTGGTTCTTC. This gives the protein CASSPIPGQGWFF. The chain is built from TRBV7-3 and TRBJ2-1; 8 bases fit TRBD1. The CDR3 runs to 13 residues. V shed 5 bases and J 15 bases; nucleotides not matched to a gene: 12. Germline CDR1 is SGHTA and CDR2 is FQGTGA. Variable domain in full (rest from reference TRBV7-3 and TRBJ2-1): GAGVSQTPSNKVTEKGKYVELRCDPISGHTALYWYRQSLGQGPEFLIYFQGTGAADDSGLPNDRFFAVRPEGSVSTLKIQRTERGDSAVYLCASSPIPGQGWFFGPGTRLTVL.